The present TCR beta chain was sequenced within a study of a mutant IDH1 vaccine in newly diagnosed glioma. About the study: Of treated patients, approximately 62% were men and roughly 40% women, averaging 40.4 years. Patients previously underwent radiotherapy, temozolomide, or both, and most underwent both.

The data were produced by immunoSEQ multiplex PCR, yet TCRdb's version contains in-frame clones alone and is incomplete. The table includes 40,000 to 45,000 clones, approximately 82% detected once. Indicated time point: week 47, end of study. Each dose of the vaccine consisted of 300 ug of mutant IDH1 20-mer peptide, with topical imiquimod. The vaccination schedule gave patients eight doses in weeks 1, 3, 5, 7, 11, 15, 19 and 23. Each astrocytoma in the donors was new, WHO grade 3 or 4, IDH1-mutant and ATRX-lost. Trimming stripped 2 bases from V and 3 bases from J, with 22 bases between. This CDR3 has 18 residues. Germline CDR1 reads SEHNR; CDR2 reads FQNEAQ (reference sequence). Regarding this clone: Its antigen is unknown.

The sequencing used PBMCs, collected from a glioma patient whose treatment included an IDH1 peptide vaccine. The chain employs TRBV7-9 and TRBJ1-2, with D possibly being TRBD1 (5 bases). The source is a man between 18 and 35 years old with glioma. Some clones in this sample may be carry-over from other donors' samples. The CDR3 protein is CASSLTGQGLASHYGYTF. CDR3 in DNA: TGTGCCAGCAGCTTAACCGGCCAGGGACTAGCCTCACACTATGGCTACACCTTC.